This is a list of T cell receptor beta chains from one sample in a study of identical twins. From the 5' RACE reads, TCRdb called clonotypes with MiXCR, one entry per CDR3 protein. The sample yields about 530,000 distinct CDR3 sequences, more than 20% seen once. These data were also reused for a study on yellow fever vaccine responses in identical twins.

Sequences were obtained from CD4+ T cells sorted from blood. These receptors were collected from a woman aged 18-29 years in good health. CDR3s include the opening cysteine and the closing phenylalanine or tryptophan. The D gene is left open where the match is weak. A row's size may be missing; if present it is once, few, many or a size class.

d_call	clone_size	v_call	j_call	cdr3_aa	cdr3_nt
TRBD1	.	TRBV18	TRBJ2-7	CASSRSGQSYEQYF	TGTGCCAGCTCACGTTCGGGACAGTCCTACGAGCAGTACTTC
.	.	TRBV6-1	TRBJ2-6	CASSRLAHSGANVLTF	TGTGCCAGCAGTCGGCTGGCTCACTCTGGGGCCAACGTCCTGACTTTC
TRBD2	.	TRBV5-1	TRBJ2-1	CASSLVGTNTHEQFF	TGCGCCAGCAGCTTGGTGGGGACTAATACACATGAGCAGTTCTTC
TRBD1	few	TRBV20-1	TRBJ1-4	CSARDGTVGSEKLFF	TGCAGTGCTAGAGATGGGACAGTGGGGTCTGAAAAACTGTTTTTT
.	.	TRBV27	TRBJ2-1	CASSRTRGDEQFF	TGTGCCAGCAGTAGGACCCGAGGAGACGAGCAGTTCTTC
TRBD2	few	TRBV29-1	TRBJ2-1	CSVGTSGRKNNEQFF	TGCAGCGTTGGGACTAGCGGGAGAAAAAACAATGAGCAGTTCTTC
TRBD1	.	TRBV12-3/TRBV12-4	TRBJ1-1	CASSSSWTGRESMKAFF	TGTGCCAGCAGTTCTTCCTGGACAGGGAGAGAAAGTATGAAAGCTTTCTTT
.	.	TRBV14	TRBJ2-1	CASSYIRVGEQFF	TGTGCCAGCAGCTACATTAGAGTAGGGGAGCAGTTCTTC
.	.	TRBV5-6	TRBJ2-7	CASSPDSSYEQYF	TGTGCCAGCAGCCCGGACAGCTCCTACGAGCAGTACTTC
.	few	TRBV5-1	TRBJ2-5	CASSLAVQAAGTQYF	TGCGCCAGCAGCTTGGCTGTCCAGGCAGCCGGGACCCAGTACTTC
.	few	TRBV6-5	TRBJ2-3	CASSYDSTDTQYF	TGTGCCAGCAGTTACGACAGCACAGATACGCAGTATTTT
.	few	TRBV10-3	TRBJ1-1	CAISESSERAFF	TGTGCCATCAGTGAGTCTTCTGAGCGAGCTTTCTTT
.	.	TRBV12-3/TRBV12-4	TRBJ2-3	CASSYDLAMSDTQYF	TGTGCCAGCAGTTACGACTTAGCGATGTCAGATACGCAGTATTTT
.	.	TRBV4-1	TRBJ2-2	CASSQEMSWTGELFF	TGCGCCAGCAGCCAAGAAATGAGCTGGACCGGGGAGCTGTTTTTT
.	.	TRBV20-1	TRBJ2-6	CSATASLGANVLTF	TGCAGTGCTACAGCATCGCTGGGGGCCAACGTCCTGACTTTC
TRBD1	.	TRBV9	TRBJ1-6	CASSADHRGSPLHF	TGTGCCAGCAGCGCAGACCACAGGGGTTCACCCCTCCACTTT
.	once	TRBV10-3	TRBJ2-1	CAISGQGGGGNEQFF	TGTGCCATCAGTGGGCAGGGGGGAGGGGGCAATGAGCAGTTCTTC
TRBD1	.	TRBV6-5	TRBJ2-6	CASSSTGANSGANVLTF	TGTGCCAGCAGTTCGACAGGGGCCAACTCTGGGGCCAACGTCCTGACTTTC
.	.	TRBV20-1	TRBJ2-3	CSARPRTDTDTQYF	TGCAGTGCTAGGCCCCGGACAGACACAGATACGCAGTATTTT
TRBD2	.	TRBV12-3/TRBV12-4	TRBJ2-2	CASSLWEGTGELFF	TGTGCCAGCAGTCTTTGGGAGGGCACCGGGGAGCTGTTTTTT
.	.	TRBV2	TRBJ2-2	CASSEVGLSNTGELFF	TGTGCCAGCAGTGAAGTTGGGCTGTCGAACACCGGGGAGCTGTTTTTT
.	few	TRBV12-3/TRBV12-4	TRBJ1-5	CASSLRGLHQPQHF	TGTGCCAGCAGTTTAAGGGGATTACATCAGCCCCAGCATTTT
TRBD2	.	TRBV5-1	TRBJ2-1	CASRRNPGLADNEQFF	TGCGCCAGCAGAAGAAACCCGGGACTAGCGGACAATGAGCAGTTCTTC
TRBD1	few	TRBV5-1	TRBJ2-1	CASSLIWGTGSSYNEQFF	TGCGCCAGCAGCTTGATCTGGGGGACAGGAAGCTCCTACAATGAGCAGTTCTTC
TRBD2	few	TRBV5-5	TRBJ2-1	CASSLSLREPYNEQFF	TGTGCCAGCAGCTTGTCTTTGCGGGAGCCCTACAATGAGCAGTTCTTC
.	.	TRBV11-3	TRBJ2-3	CASSLAHRTDTQYF	TGTGCCAGCAGCTTAGCCCACCGCACAGATACGCAGTATTTT
.	few	TRBV7-2	TRBJ2-7	CASSLFPGSSYEQYF	TGTGCCAGCAGCTTATTCCCAGGGAGCTCCTACGAGCAGTACTTC
.	.	TRBV20-1	TRBJ1-2	CSARRYETPGGGGYTF	TGCAGTGCTAGAAGATATGAGACACCGGGCGGCGGCGGCTACACCTTC
TRBD2	.	TRBV7-8	TRBJ2-1	CASSRKRAGPNNEQFF	TGTGCCAGCAGCCGAAAAAGAGCGGGGCCAAACAATGAGCAGTTCTTC
.	.	TRBV20-1	TRBJ2-3	CSARDAPGADTQYF	TGCAGTGCTAGAGATGCGCCGGGGGCAGATACGCAGTATTTT
.	few	TRBV20-1	TRBJ2-1	CSARAPPEQFF	TGCAGTGCTCGGGCTCCTCCCGAGCAGTTCTTC
.	once	TRBV20-1	TRBJ2-3	CSASLQGWDTQYF	TGCAGTGCTAGTCTCCAGGGGTGGGATACGCAGTATTTT
.	few	TRBV24-1	TRBJ1-4	CATSDWGAEKLFF	TGTGCCACCAGTGATTGGGGAGCTGAAAAACTGTTTTTT
.	few	TRBV28	TRBJ1-2	CLFYGYTF	TGTCTCTTCTATGGCTACACCTTC
TRBD1	few	TRBV20-1	TRBJ1-5	CSVSGQVGQPQHF	TGCAGTGTGAGTGGACAGGTGGGGCAGCCCCAGCATTTT
.	.	TRBV7-3	TRBJ1-1	CASSLTSALNTEAFF	TGTGCCAGCAGCTTAACGTCAGCCTTAAACACTGAAGCTTTCTTT
.	.	TRBV29-1	TRBJ2-2	CSVVVGTPGYGELFF	TGCAGCGTTGTAGTCGGAACTCCCGGATACGGGGAGCTGTTTTTT
TRBD2	few	TRBV7-8	TRBJ2-7	CASSLISGNYEQYF	TGTGCCAGCAGTTTAATTAGCGGGAATTACGAGCAGTACTTC
TRBD2	once	TRBV5-1	TRBJ2-2	CASSGGLAGGTGELFF	TGCGCCAGCAGCGGGGGACTAGCGGGCGGCACCGGGGAGCTGTTTTTT
.	.	TRBV4-1	TRBJ1-5	CASSQDRQGGQPQHF	TGCGCCAGCAGCCAAGATCGGCAGGGCGGGCAGCCCCAGCATTTT
TRBD2	.	TRBV28	TRBJ2-5	CASRLGTSGLQETQYF	TGTGCCAGCAGACTTGGGACTAGCGGTCTCCAAGAGACCCAGTACTTC
TRBD2	.	TRBV2	TRBJ2-1	CASSEAGGRGYNEQFF	TGTGCCAGCAGTGAAGCTGGCGGGAGGGGCTACAATGAGCAGTTCTTC
TRBD2	.	TRBV4-1	TRBJ2-5	CASSQVFLAGGPLETQYF	TGCGCCAGCAGCCAAGTGTTTTTAGCGGGAGGGCCTCTGGAGACCCAGTACTTC
.	few	TRBV12-3/TRBV12-4	TRBJ2-3	CASSLNPQAQYF	TGTGCCAGCAGTTTGAACCCCCAGGCGCAGTATTTT
TRBD2	.	TRBV29-1	TRBJ2-7	CSGGGGTYEQYF	TGCAGCGGCGGGGGAGGGACGTACGAGCAGTACTTC
TRBD2	.	TRBV27	TRBJ2-1	CASSLSSGGLNEQFF	TGTGCCAGCAGTTTATCCAGCGGGGGGCTCAATGAGCAGTTCTTC
TRBD2	few	TRBV12-3/TRBV12-4	TRBJ2-3	CASSLEGPQAGTDTQYF	TGTGCCAGCAGTTTAGAGGGGCCCCAAGCGGGGACAGATACGCAGTATTTT
TRBD2	.	TRBV4-1	TRBJ2-5	CASSHRLAGAPETQYF	TGCGCCAGCAGCCACCGACTAGCGGGAGCCCCCGAGACCCAGTACTTC
.	few	TRBV25-1	TRBJ2-1	CASSDRGPSYNEQFF	TGTGCCAGCAGTGACAGGGGCCCTTCCTACAATGAGCAGTTCTTC